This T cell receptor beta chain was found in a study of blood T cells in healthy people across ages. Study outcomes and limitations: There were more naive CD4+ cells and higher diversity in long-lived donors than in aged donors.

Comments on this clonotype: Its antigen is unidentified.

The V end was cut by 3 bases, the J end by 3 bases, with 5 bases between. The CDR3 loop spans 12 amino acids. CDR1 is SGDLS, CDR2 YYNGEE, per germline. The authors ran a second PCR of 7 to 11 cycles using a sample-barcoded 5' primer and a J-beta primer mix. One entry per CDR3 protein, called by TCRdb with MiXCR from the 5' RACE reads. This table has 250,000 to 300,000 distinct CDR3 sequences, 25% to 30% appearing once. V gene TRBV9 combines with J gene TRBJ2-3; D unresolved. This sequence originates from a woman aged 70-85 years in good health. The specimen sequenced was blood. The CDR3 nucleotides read TGTGCCAGCAGCGGGATTACAGATACGCAGTATTTT. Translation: CASSGITDTQYF.